This is a list of T cell receptor beta chains from one sample in a study of blood T cell repertoires in COVID-19. The repertoire was sequenced with immunoSEQ multiplex PCR; TCRdb's copy has only in-frame clones and lacks some. There are about 160,000 clones in the sample; 85% occur only once, and under 4% lies in the top ten. The source material was peripheral blood. These TCRs come from a human donor with acute or convalescent COVID-19. The donor label of this sample is uncertain. The conserved cysteine and the conserved F or W are not part of the CDR3 here.

TRBV5-1 | ASSSTGGRTGELF
TRBV5-5 | ASSYGDRGGYT
TRBV28 | ASTTGGRSGYT
TRBV5-1 | ASRRGGVSYNSPLH
TRBV4-1 | ASSRGLGPDTQY
TRBV7-2 | ASSPGGATTGELF
TRBV3-1/TRBV3-2 | ASSQARTGGGSLAKNIQY
TRBV27 | ASSFRDQPQH
TRBV27 | ASSQLAGGTDTQY
TRBV27 | ASSSIARGYYGYT
TRBV11-2 | ASSPARTGGTEAF
TRBV10-2 | ASSSGTPNTEAF
TRBV3-1/TRBV3-2 | ASSPRITLGDNEQF
TRBV7-2 | ASSLDTGRRETQY
TRBV18 | ASSPRTSGGLTDTQY
TRBV4-3 | ASSLRQGANNEQF
TRBV5-4 | ASSLAYGLAGIETQY
TRBV11-1 | ASSPWQTGSHGYT
TRBV9 | ASSAGTGGKNTIY
TRBV29-1 | SVKGADPNQPQH
TRBV3-1/TRBV3-2 | ASSQSFQDRDPSGYT
TRBV10-2 | ASSEPSGGLREQY
TRBV5-5 | ASSFGQGLPEAF
TRBV27 | ASSFGQPTGELF
TRBV6-2/TRBV6-3 | ASSYPGQGLGNQPQH
TRBV28 | ASSLRPGGNYGYT
TRBV4-2 | ASSQDSSPTNSPLH
TRBV7-9 | ASSPPGGSGYT
TRBV7-2 | ASSQGQGATGELF
TRBV12-3/TRBV12-4 | ATSRGGQPQH
TRBV7-6 | ASSRQSNPLLRGRHYGYT
TRBV6-4 | ASSEQGGRAADTQY
TRBV5-4 | ASSLDRDHEQY
TRBV18 | ASSPPGAGGQGQY
TRBV7-6 | ASSQGGAGNTLEQF
TRBV5-1 | ASSTAQGPFNTEAF
TRBV5-5 | ASTRPGFDYGYT